This T cell receptor beta chain comes out of a study of early T cells in non-severe SARS-CoV-2 infection. Findings of the study overall: In VDJdb matching, anti-spike CD8 responses were favored while private and CD4 specificities went missing.

V gave up 3 bases and J gave up 4 bases; unmatched junction bases: 10. From germline, CDR1 is SEHNR and CDR2 FQNEAQ (reference sequence). The CDR3 is 17 residues long. This clonotype occurred a few times. Its antigen is currently unknown. Unique molecular identifiers were added to individual cDNA molecules. TCRdb used MiXCR to reprocess the 5' RACE reads, holding one entry per CDR3 protein. Among 35,000 to 45,000 distinct CDR3 sequences listed, around 7% were seen once. The rearrangement uses TRBV7-9 and TRBJ2-7; 12 bases map to TRBD2. This clonotype was sampled from an adult who was a healthcare worker with PCR-confirmed SARS-CoV-2 infection or an uninfected control (not recorded which). The source was whole blood, collected at baseline. The CDR3 region has the DNA TGTGCCAGCAGCTTCTGGGCGGAAACTAGCGGGAGGTACGAGCAGTACTTC. The encoded protein is CASSFWAETSGRYEQYF.